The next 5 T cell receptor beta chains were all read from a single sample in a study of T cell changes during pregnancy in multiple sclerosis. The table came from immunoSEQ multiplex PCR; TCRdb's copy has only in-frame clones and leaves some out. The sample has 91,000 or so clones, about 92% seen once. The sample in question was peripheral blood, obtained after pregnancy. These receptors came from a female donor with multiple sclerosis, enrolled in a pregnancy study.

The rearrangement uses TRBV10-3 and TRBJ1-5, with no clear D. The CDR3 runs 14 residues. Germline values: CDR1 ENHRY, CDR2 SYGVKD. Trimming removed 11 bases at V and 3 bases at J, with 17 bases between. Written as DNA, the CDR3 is TGTGCCTCGGGTCCGGAGGTAGTCAATCAGCCCCAGCATTTT. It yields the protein CASGPEVVNQPQHF.

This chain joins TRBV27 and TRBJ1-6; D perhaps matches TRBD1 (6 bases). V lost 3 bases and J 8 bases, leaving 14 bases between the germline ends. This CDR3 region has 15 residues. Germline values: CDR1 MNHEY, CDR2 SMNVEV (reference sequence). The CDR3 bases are TGTGCCAGCAGTTTTGCCGGACAGCCGTATTCACCCCTCCACTTT. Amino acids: CASSFAGQPYSPLHF.

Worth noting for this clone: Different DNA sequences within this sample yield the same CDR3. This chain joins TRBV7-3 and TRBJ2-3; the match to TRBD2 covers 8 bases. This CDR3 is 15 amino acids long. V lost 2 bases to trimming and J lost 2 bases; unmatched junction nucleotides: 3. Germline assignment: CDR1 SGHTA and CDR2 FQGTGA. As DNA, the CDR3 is TGTGCCAGCAGCTTAGGGCGGGGGGCCACAGATACGCAGTATTTT. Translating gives CASSLGRGATDTQYF.

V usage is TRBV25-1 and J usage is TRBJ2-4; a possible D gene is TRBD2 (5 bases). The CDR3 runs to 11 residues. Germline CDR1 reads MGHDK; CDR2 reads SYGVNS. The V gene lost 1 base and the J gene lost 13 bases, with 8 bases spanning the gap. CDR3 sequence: CASSESEAQYF. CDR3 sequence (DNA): TGTGCCAGCAGTGAATCGGAGGCCCAGTACTTC.

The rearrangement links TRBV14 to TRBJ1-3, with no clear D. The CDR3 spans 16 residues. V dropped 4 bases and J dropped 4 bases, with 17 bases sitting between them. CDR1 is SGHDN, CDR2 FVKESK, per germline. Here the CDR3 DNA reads TGTGCCAGCAGCCCTCGAGGTGTCGGGTACGGAAACACCATATATTTT. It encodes CASSPRGVGYGNTIYF.